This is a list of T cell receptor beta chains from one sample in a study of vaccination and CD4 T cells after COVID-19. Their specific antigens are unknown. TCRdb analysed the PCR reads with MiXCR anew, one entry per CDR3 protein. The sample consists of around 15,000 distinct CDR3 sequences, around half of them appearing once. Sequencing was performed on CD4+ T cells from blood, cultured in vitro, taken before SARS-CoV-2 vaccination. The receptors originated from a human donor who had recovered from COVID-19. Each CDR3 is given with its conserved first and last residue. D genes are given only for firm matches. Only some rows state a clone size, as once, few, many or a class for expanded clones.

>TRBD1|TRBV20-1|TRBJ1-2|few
TGCAGTGCTACAAGACAGGGGGCGTTTGAAGGCTACACCTTC
CSATRQGAFEGYTF
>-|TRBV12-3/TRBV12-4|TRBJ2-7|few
TGTGCCAGCAGTTTAAACGGCTACGAGCAGTACTTC
CASSLNGYEQYF
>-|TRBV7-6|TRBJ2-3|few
TGTGCCAGCAGCCCGGAGGCAGGCACAGATACGCAGTATTTT
CASSPEAGTDTQYF
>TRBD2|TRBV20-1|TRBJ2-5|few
TGCAGTGCTAAACAGCGGGAGGCATTACAAGAGACCCAGTACTTC
CSAKQREALQETQYF
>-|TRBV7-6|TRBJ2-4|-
TGTGCCAGCAGCCTGACTGCCCAGGGCATTCAGTACTTC
CASSLTAQGIQYF
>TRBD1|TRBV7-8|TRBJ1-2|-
TGTGCCAGCAGCTGGAGACCCGAGGGGGCGGGCTATGGCTACACCTTC
CASSWRPEGAGYGYTF
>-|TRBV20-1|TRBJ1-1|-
TGCAGTGCTAGTACGGCAGACGTGTCCAACACTGAAGCTTTCTTT
CSASTADVSNTEAFF
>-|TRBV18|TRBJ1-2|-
TGTGCCAGCTCACCACCAAACAACGACAGGTCCGACTATGGCTACACCTTC
CASSPPNNDRSDYGYTF
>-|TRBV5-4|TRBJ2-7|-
TGTGCCAGCAGCTTGGACAGGGTGGACGAGCAGTACTTC
CASSLDRVDEQYF
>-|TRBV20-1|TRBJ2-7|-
TGCAGTACGCTTGGGGACTCGAGCTACGAGCAGTACTTC
CSTLGDSSYEQYF
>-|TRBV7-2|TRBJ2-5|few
TGTGCCAGCAGCTTGTCGGGCGCGAACATGGGGACCCAGTACTTC
CASSLSGANMGTQYF
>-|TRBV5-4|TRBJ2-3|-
TGTGCCAGCAGTAGCGGTGGGGCAGATACGCAGTATTTT
CASSSGGADTQYF
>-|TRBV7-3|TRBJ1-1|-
TGTGCCAGCAGCAACCAGGGGATGAACACTGAAGCTTTCTTT
CASSNQGMNTEAFF
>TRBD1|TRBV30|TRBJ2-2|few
TGTGCCTGGAGTGCCGAAGGGGGCGCGACCGGGGAGCTGTTTTTT
CAWSAEGGATGELFF
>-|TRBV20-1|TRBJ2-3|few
TGCAGTGCTCCAACGACAGATACGCAGTATTTT
CSAPTTDTQYF
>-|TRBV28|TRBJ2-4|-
TGTGCCAGCAGTTTGCGGGATTTGAGGGGAGCCAAAAACATTCAGTACTTC
CASSLRDLRGAKNIQYF
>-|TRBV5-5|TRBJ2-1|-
TGTGCCAGCAACCCCCAGGATAGCGGCCGGATGGGTGAGCAGTTCTTC
CASNPQDSGRMGEQFF
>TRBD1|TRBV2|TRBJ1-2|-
TGTGCCAGCAGCCCGACAGGGGGAAGCTATGGCTACACCTTC
CASSPTGGSYGYTF
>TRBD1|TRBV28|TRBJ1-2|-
TGTGCCAGCAGAATAGACAGGGTCTATGGCTACACCTTC
CASRIDRVYGYTF
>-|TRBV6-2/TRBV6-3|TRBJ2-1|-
TGTGCCAGCACCCAAGACAATGAGCAGTTCTTC
CASTQDNEQFF
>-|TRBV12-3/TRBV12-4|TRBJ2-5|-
TGTGCCAGCAGTTTTGCGGGTCGGGAGACCCAGTACTTC
CASSFAGRETQYF
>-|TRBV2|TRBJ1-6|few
TGTGCCAGCCGGCTCGGTGGGGTGAATTCACCCCTCCACTTT
CASRLGGVNSPLHF
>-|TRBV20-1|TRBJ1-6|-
TGCAGTGCAACCGCCCCTTATTACAGCGTTCGTTCACCCCTCCACTTT
CSATAPYYSVRSPLHF
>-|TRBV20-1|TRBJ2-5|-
TGCAGTGCTAGAGATCTGGAGCAAGAGACCCAGTACTTC
CSARDLEQETQYF
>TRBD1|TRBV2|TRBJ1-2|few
TGTGCCAGCAGTGAATCCCGACAGGGGGCGGTCAACACCTTC
CASSESRQGAVNTF